These T cell receptor beta chains were read from a single sample in a study of CD8 T cells in Susac syndrome. Each CDR3 protein gets one entry after TCRdb re-called the immunoSEQ multiplex PCR reads with MiXCR. Among approximately 100,000 distinct CDR3 sequences, about 90% were seen once, and the ten largest hold 0.11% to 0.15%. Specimen: CD4+ T cells from PBMCs. All receptors come from a human donor in good health. Both conserved end residues are trimmed from each CDR3. Each record gives: V gene, J gene, CDR3 length, CDR3 protein.

V: TRBV27
J: TRBJ1-1
length: 11
CDR3: ASSQTSRRGAF

V: TRBV2
J: TRBJ2-2
length: 15
CDR3: ASSDSPLPRAAGELF

V: TRBV12-3/TRBV12-4
J: TRBJ1-5
length: 11
CDR3: ASSRYSNQPQH

V: TRBV20-1
J: TRBJ2-1
length: 16
CDR3: SAREPRSAGGFWDEQF

V: TRBV5-1
J: TRBJ1-1
length: 13
CDR3: ASSPLWATNTEAF

V: TRBV7-2
J: TRBJ1-3
length: 12
CDR3: ASSQRQGWDTIY

V: TRBV20-1
J: TRBJ2-7
length: 12
CDR3: SATKIGQNNEQY

V: TRBV5-1
J: TRBJ1-1
length: 13
CDR3: ASSDVKGVDTEAF

V: TRBV13
J: TRBJ2-3
length: 12
CDR3: ASSLSARTDTQY

V: TRBV5-1
J: TRBJ2-1
length: 14
CDR3: ASSFLRGGSYNEQF

V: TRBV5-6
J: TRBJ1-6
length: 13
CDR3: ASSWTDRYNSPLH

V: TRBV7-2
J: TRBJ2-7
length: 11
CDR3: ASTAGGTYEQY

V: TRBV2
J: TRBJ1-6
length: 13
CDR3: ASSERDRVNSPLH

V: TRBV9
J: TRBJ2-2
length: 14
CDR3: ASSVDVGRAVGELF

V: TRBV29-1
J: TRBJ2-1
length: 12
CDR3: SVGGRGSYNEQF

V: TRBV7-8
J: TRBJ2-7
length: 13
CDR3: ASSLGGQGSHEQY

V: TRBV20-1
J: TRBJ1-4
length: 10
CDR3: SAETGNEKLF

V: TRBV6-1
J: TRBJ2-7
length: 11
CDR3: ASTQRTPYEQY

V: TRBV7-2
J: TRBJ2-5
length: 16
CDR3: ASSLGVGARGFQETQY

V: TRBV4-2
J: TRBJ2-1
length: 15
CDR3: ASSKATGGSSYNEQF

V: TRBV30
J: TRBJ2-7
length: 12
CDR3: AWSSERSSYEQY

V: TRBV29-1
J: TRBJ2-5
length: 10
CDR3: SVRGQGETQY

V: TRBV25-1
J: TRBJ2-2
length: 13
CDR3: ASSESWTIPGELF

V: TRBV27
J: TRBJ2-2
length: 13
CDR3: ASSKGGSGTGELF

V: TRBV7-2
J: TRBJ1-1
length: 13
CDR3: ASSGSDGMNTEAF

V: TRBV5-4
J: TRBJ1-1
length: 13
CDR3: ASSLARTGNTEAF

V: TRBV7-2
J: TRBJ2-2
length: 13
CDR3: ASSLQKTGVGELF

V: TRBV7-3
J: TRBJ2-5
length: 14
CDR3: ASSPGLASGGKTQY

V: TRBV6-5
J: TRBJ2-7
length: 12
CDR3: ASNGLAGVNEQY

V: TRBV20-1
J: TRBJ1-2
length: 12
CDR3: SARDARGGRGYT

V: TRBV14
J: TRBJ1-1
length: 13
CDR3: ASSPWGQKNTEAF

V: TRBV5-1
J: TRBJ2-1
length: 12
CDR3: ASSPHFGSSGQF

V: TRBV24-1
J: TRBJ1-1
length: 10
CDR3: ATTPGNTEAF

V: TRBV7-2
J: TRBJ1-4
length: 14
CDR3: ASSPRVGGTNEKLF

V: TRBV4-1
J: TRBJ1-1
length: 13
CDR3: ASSPQGAANTEAF

V: TRBV12-3/TRBV12-4
J: TRBJ1-4
length: 14
CDR3: ASSLFGGSTNEKLF

V: TRBV20-1
J: TRBJ1-2
length: 12
CDR3: SARTTTGIYGYT

V: TRBV7-9
J: TRBJ1-1
length: 11
CDR3: ASSLLQATEAF

V: TRBV30
J: TRBJ1-3
length: 10
CDR3: AWTGQGNTIY

V: TRBV12-3/TRBV12-4
J: TRBJ2-6
length: 14
CDR3: ASSFGIATGANVLT

V: TRBV29-1
J: TRBJ1-1
length: 11
CDR3: SAPTGGNTEAF